The 18 T cell receptor beta chains reported below all come from one sample, sequenced in a study of T cell responses to AZD1222 COVID-19 vaccine. Assay: immunoSEQ multiplex PCR; the TCRdb copy retains only in-frame clones and omits some. The table has 75,000 to 85,000 clones, about nine tenths seen once. Sequenced here: peripheral blood, sampled on day 0 of AZD1222 vaccination. Receptors originate from an adult in good health.

This chain links TRBV19 with TRBJ2-7, with 9 bases identical to TRBD1. Germline CDR1 reads LNHDA; CDR2 reads SQIVND (reference sequence). Trimming cost V 6 bases and J 5 bases; bases outside gene matches: 8. This CDR3 comprises 14 residues. The CDR3 is CASRPGTGMDEQYF. For the CDR3, the DNA is TGTGCCAGTAGGCCCGGGACAGGGATGGACGAGCAGTACTTC.

This clone occurred many times. The J gene is TRBJ2-1, the V gene TRBV5-1; 7 bases are a match to TRBD1. Germline loops: CDR1 SGHRS, CDR2 YFSETQ. J gave up 7 bases and V 4 bases, and 5 bases lay outside the gene matches. This CDR3 has 13 residues. In DNA, the CDR3 is TGCGCCAGCAGCACGACAGGGTTGAATGAGCAGTTCTTC. It specifies CASSTTGLNEQFF.

The V gene is TRBV4-2, the J gene TRBJ2-2, with a tentative D call TRBD2 (5 bases). V was clipped by 1 base and J by 5 bases, with 11 bases between them. CDR1 and CDR2 (germline): LGHNA, YNFKEQ. The length of the CDR3 is 15 residues. CDR3 coding DNA: TGTGCCAGCAGCCAAGTTCTAGCAACTACCGGGGAGCTGTTTTTT. The encoded protein is CASSQVLATTGELFF.

The rearrangement uses TRBV25-1 and TRBJ1-3; 7 bases line up with TRBD1. The CDR3 is made up of 15 amino acids. Germline-derived CDR1 and CDR2 are MGHDK and SYGVNS. The ends lost 4 bases at V and 0 bases at J; junction bases unmatched: 3. The CDR3 reads CASSGQGGSGNTIYF. For the CDR3, the DNA is TGTGCCAGCAGTGGACAGGGTGGCTCTGGAAACACCATATATTTT.

The CDR3 reads CASSLRDNGESVLTF. The CDR3 nucleotides read TGTGCCAGCAGCCTAAGGGACAACGGCGAATCCGTCCTGACTTTC. This sequence joins TRBV13 and TRBJ2-6; perhaps TRBD1 as D (6 bases). CDR1 is PRHDT and CDR2 is FYEKMQ in the germline V gene (reference sequence). Trimming shortened V by 5 bases and J by 12 bases, and 20 bases separated the two germline ends. The CDR3 contains 15 residues.

A single count supports this clone. J is TRBJ1-4 and V is TRBV28, with 8 bases identical to TRBD1. V trimming: 2 bases; J trimming: 2 bases; junction bases outside the gene matches: 10. CDR1 is MDHEN and CDR2 is SYDVKM in the germline V gene. This CDR3 is built from 18 residues. CDR3 protein: CASSLAGGGRATNEKLFF. Written as DNA, the CDR3 is TGTGCCAGCAGTTTAGCAGGGGGCGGTCGGGCTACTAATGAAAAACTGTTTTTT.

The V gene is TRBV7-8, the J gene TRBJ2-1; D perhaps matches TRBD2 (7 bases). Germline CDR1 reads SGHVS; CDR2 reads FQNEAQ. V was trimmed by 1 base and J by 3 bases, leaving 10 bases between them. The CDR3 has 15 amino acids. The CDR3 DNA reads as TGTGCCAGCAGCTTAGACAGGGAGGGCTACAATGAGCAGTTCTTC. It is translated as CASSLDREGYNEQFF.

This chain joins TRBV28 and TRBJ2-7, with D hard to call. CDR3 length equals 13 residues. The ends were cut back, 6 bases at V and 2 bases at J, with 11 bases in the middle. The germline V gene encodes CDR1 MDHEN and CDR2 SYDVKM. CDR3 DNA sequence: TGTGCCAGCAGGGAACTTAGGGCCTACGAGCAGTACTTC. Its protein is CASRELRAYEQYF.

The V gene is TRBV18, the J gene TRBJ2-5, with 9 bases fitting TRBD1. V dropped 4 bases and J dropped 3; count of bases not matched to a gene: 0. The CDR3 spans 13 residues. Germline V gene sequence: CDR1 KGHSH, CDR2 LQKENI. CDR3 region: CASSRDREETQYF. DNA of the CDR3: TGTGCCAGCTCACGGGACAGGGAAGAGACCCAGTACTTC.

The count of this clone is one. V is TRBV18 and J is TRBJ1-1; D is ambiguous. Germline V gives CDR1 KGHSH, CDR2 LQKENI. This CDR3 spans 15 amino acids. The ends were cut back, 0 bases at V and 0 bases at J, with 8 bases in the middle. The CDR3 coding sequence is TGTGCCAGCTCACCACCGAACAGCCTGAACACTGAAGCTTTCTTT. Protein: CASSPPNSLNTEAFF.

The chain is built from TRBV12-5 and TRBJ2-7, with D possibly TRBD1 on 6 matching bases. The germline gives CDR1 LGHNT, CDR2 FRNRAP. The CDR3 extends over 14 amino acids. Trimming shortened V by 5 bases and J by 7 bases, and 18 bases separated the two germline ends. CDR3 sequence (DNA): TGTGCTAGTGGTATCCCCGGACAGTACGCGGAGCAGTACTTC. Translation gives CASGIPGQYAEQYF.

The chain is built from TRBV14 and TRBJ2-2; D is possibly TRBD1 or TRBD2 (5 bases each). Germline V gives CDR1 SGHDN, CDR2 FVKESK. This CDR3 contains 15 residues. V shed 6 bases and J shed 2 bases, with 13 bases lying between them. CDR3: CASRPGTGNTGELFF. The CDR3 bases are TGTGCCAGCAGGCCCGGGACGGGCAACACCGGGGAGCTGTTTTTT.

This chain uses TRBV14 with TRBJ2-3, with D possibly being TRBD2 (5 bases). The germline V gene encodes CDR1 SGHDN and CDR2 FVKESK. The germline V and J ends were trimmed by 2 bases and 4 bases, with 10 bases remaining between them. This CDR3 is built from 14 residues. The CDR3 DNA is TGTGCCAGCAGCCAATTTACGGGGTCAGATACGCAGTATTTT. Amino acids: CASSQFTGSDTQYF.

The CDR3 spells CASSQGGLLNTEAFF. The CDR3 DNA reads TGTGCCAGCAGCCAAGGGGGACTACTGAACACTGAAGCTTTCTTT. V usage is TRBV3-1 (or the pseudogene TRBV3-2) and J usage is TRBJ1-1; maybe TRBD1 (5 bases). The length of the CDR3 is 15 residues. Germline V gives CDR1 LGHDT, CDR2 YNNKEL (reference sequence). V lost 1 base, J lost 0 bases, and 9 bases lay in between.

As regards this clone: The same CDR3 is also encoded by other DNA sequences in this sample. This chain joins TRBV5-1 and TRBJ2-5, with D tentatively TRBD1 (5 bases). Germline V CDR1 and CDR2: SGHRS, YFSETQ. This CDR3 comprises 14 residues. Trimming pared 1 base from V and 3 bases from J, leaving 10 bases between. In DNA form, the CDR3 reads TGCGCCAGCAGCTTGAACAGGCCCGAAGAGACCCAGTACTTC. This gives the protein CASSLNRPEETQYF.

The rearrangement links TRBV5-1 to TRBJ2-7, with TRBD1 matching over 7 bases. Unmatched junction bases numbered 4, after V lost 4 bases and J lost 9 bases. Germline V gene lookup returns CDR1 SGHRS and CDR2 YFSETQ. CDR3 length: 11 amino acids. CDR3 sequence reads: CASSNPGGQYF. The DNA of the CDR3 is TGCGCCAGCAGCAATCCAGGGGGGCAGTACTTC.

This clone showed up just a few times. CDR3 sequence (DNA): TGTGCCAGCAGCGTCGGACAGGGCTATGGCTACACCTTC. Translation gives CASSVGQGYGYTF. The chain carries TRBV2 and TRBJ1-2; 8 bases are shared with TRBD1. Trimming at V came to 6 bases and at J to 4 bases, leaving 4 bases not matched to a gene. Germline CDR1 is SNHLY and CDR2 is FYNNEI. This CDR3 spans 13 amino acids.

This sequence joins TRBV21-1 and TRBJ1-5. TRBV21-1 represents a pseudogene. The CDR3 loop spans 15 amino acids. CDR3 in amino acids: CASSKEAPGDQPQHF. CDR3 coding DNA: TGTGCCAGCAGCAAAGAGGCGCCAGGAGATCAGCCCCAGCATTTT.